The rows below give T cell receptor beta chains drawn from one sample of a study of response to subunit inactivated influenza vaccine. TCRdb ran MiXCR on the RT-PCR reads and lists one entry per CDR3 protein. Of around 580,000 distinct CDR3 sequences listed, approximately 10% are singletons. Sequences were derived from PBMCs from blood, sampled on the day of vaccination. Source of these receptors: a man aged 50-59 years who received an inactivated influenza vaccine. CDR3s include the opening cysteine and the closing phenylalanine or tryptophan.

V	J	CDR3
TRBV6-1	TRBJ2-1	CASSPKYSRSYNEQFF
TRBV3-1	TRBJ1-2	CASSTDSPYGYTF
TRBV4-3	TRBJ2-1	CASSQLGDNPNYNEQFF
TRBV6-5	TRBJ2-7	CASSYRGQTYEQYF
TRBV12-3/TRBV12-4	TRBJ2-7	CASSFRLPLEQYF
TRBV6-1	TRBJ2-2	CASNTGTSGTTGELFF
TRBV5-1	TRBJ2-7	CASSFGLGTGEGDEQYF
TRBV5-1	TRBJ2-1	CASSPSAGWNEQFF
TRBV5-1	TRBJ2-5	CASSFSDRGQETQYF
TRBV6-1	TRBJ2-5	CALGTVETQYF
TRBV7-6	TRBJ2-1	CASSRLFNEQFF
TRBV15	TRBJ2-7	CATSMYRGLYEQYF
TRBV12-3/TRBV12-4	TRBJ2-7	CASSFGGIEQYF
TRBV5-1	TRBJ1-1	CASRGLNTEAFF
TRBV10-3	TRBJ2-5	CAISQTGQETQYF
TRBV12-3/TRBV12-4	TRBJ2-7	CASSLGEMTEQYF
TRBV20-1	TRBJ2-3	CSARARADSTDTQYF
TRBV10-1	TRBJ2-7	CASSESPSYEQYF
TRBV6-2/TRBV6-3	TRBJ1-5	CASSPSGVINQPQHF
TRBV10-3	TRBJ1-1	CAISAQAVDTEAFF
TRBV4-1	TRBJ1-6	CASSLTQGFYNSPLHF
TRBV12-3/TRBV12-4	TRBJ1-1	CASSPINTEAFF
TRBV6-2/TRBV6-3	TRBJ2-7	CASSYYRFYEQYF
TRBV4-1	TRBJ1-1	CASSPIRGGKTEAFF
TRBV9	TRBJ1-1	CASSVGPVTEAFF
TRBV7-9	TRBJ2-7	CASSLVGGRYEQYF
TRBV5-1	TRBJ2-7	CASSILAPGPYEQYF
TRBV16	TRBJ2-1	CASSQSGLSYNEQFF
TRBV20-1	TRBJ1-2	CSAPRANYGYTF
TRBV6-1	TRBJ2-7	CASSERGSYEQYF
TRBV20-1	TRBJ1-2	CSADLDYGYTF
TRBV5-1	TRBJ1-1	CASSSDSYEAFF
TRBV5-1	TRBJ2-6	CASTLGTSGANVLTF
TRBV14	TRBJ2-1	CASSRLGGNSYNEQFF
TRBV5-1	TRBJ2-1	CASSQSGTSDEQFF
TRBV6-5	TRBJ1-3	CASSYSTLGNTIYF